Listed below are T cell receptor beta chains from one sample, sequenced in a study of neurological immune-mediated disorders. TCRdb fed the 5' RACE reads into MiXCR, producing one record per CDR3 protein. The sample lists nearly 45,000 distinct CDR3 sequences, roughly 21% occurring once. The sequenced sample was PBMCs. These receptors were collected from a man in his 60s with HTLV-1-associated myelopathy (HAM/TSP). CDR3s include the opening cysteine and the closing phenylalanine or tryptophan. A D gene is named only where the DNA matches it firmly. Clone size is shown for a subset of rows, as once, few, many or a class of expanded clone.

J gene,clone size,D gene,V gene,CDR3 protein,CDR3 DNA
TRBJ2-5,many,.,TRBV5-1,CASSAGQGYTGLAAETQYF,TGCGCCAGCAGCGCGGGACAGGGGTATACGGGACTAGCTGCTGAGACCCAGTACTTC
TRBJ2-1,many,TRBD1,TRBV9,CASSVGGTDNEQFF,TGTGCCAGCAGCGTAGGGGGGACAGACAATGAGCAGTTCTTC
TRBJ2-7,many,TRBD1,TRBV6-5,CASTGQRYEQYF,TGTGCCAGCACGGGACAGAGGTACGAGCAGTACTTC
TRBJ1-2,many,TRBD1,TRBV5-1,CASSSSQGAARYGYTF,TGCGCCAGCAGCTCTAGCCAGGGGGCGGCCCGCTATGGCTACACCTTC
TRBJ2-1,few,.,TRBV4-1,CASSHRPPFGSEDEQFF,TGCGCCAGCAGCCACCGCCCCCCCTTCGGGAGTGAGGATGAGCAGTTCTTC
TRBJ2-1,many,.,TRBV29-1,CSGVGTGEFF,TGCAGCGGGGTCGGGACGGGAGAGTTCTTC
TRBJ2-1,.,TRBD2,TRBV4-1,CASSQALAGVPSYEQFF,TGCGCCAGCAGCCAAGCACTAGCGGGAGTCCCCTCCTACGAGCAGTTCTTC
TRBJ2-7,.,TRBD1,TRBV7-2,CASSWDRSSYEQYF,TGTGCCAGCAGCTGGGACAGGAGCTCCTACGAGCAGTACTTC
TRBJ2-2,many,.,TRBV5-5,CASSSIWENTGELFF,TGTGCCAGCAGCTCAATCTGGGAGAACACCGGGGAGCTGTTTTTT
TRBJ2-5,many,TRBD2,TRBV7-3,CASSPSGGTQETQYF,TGTGCCAGCAGCCCCTCCGGGGGGACCCAAGAGACCCAGTACTTC
TRBJ2-2,.,TRBD1,TRBV28,CASSSRTGLGTGELFF,TGTGCCAGCAGTTCCAGGACAGGCCTGGGGACCGGGGAGCTGTTTTTT
TRBJ2-1,many,TRBD1,TRBV5-1,CASNEQGNPYNEQFF,TGCGCCAGCAACGAACAGGGGAACCCCTACAATGAGCAGTTCTTC
TRBJ2-3,many,.,TRBV29-1,CSVSDLSTDTQYF,TGCAGCGTATCGGACCTCAGCACAGATACGCAGTATTTT
TRBJ1-6,many,TRBD1,TRBV5-1,CASSQTGVNSPLHF,TGCGCCAGCAGCCAAACAGGGGTAAATTCACCCCTCCACTTT
TRBJ2-2,.,TRBD2,TRBV24-1,CTTSGTSGPTGEMFF,TGTACCACCAGCGGGACTAGCGGACCCACCGGGGAGATGTTTTTT
TRBJ2-3,medium-sized,.,TRBV10-3,CAISDSRGSDTQYF,TGTGCCATCAGTGATTCCCGCGGGTCGGATACGCAGTATTTT
TRBJ1-5,.,.,TRBV19,CASTAGIDGQPQHF,TGTGCCAGTACGGCCGGGATCGATGGACAGCCCCAGCATTTT
TRBJ2-5,medium-sized,.,TRBV25-1,CASSEAGGLGETQYF,TGTGCCAGCAGTGAAGCAGGGGGGCTGGGGGAGACCCAGTACTTC
TRBJ1-2,.,.,TRBV6-1,CASSGGRREGYTF,TGTGCCAGCAGCGGGGGGAGGAGAGAAGGCTACACCTTC
TRBJ1-1,.,TRBD1,TRBV20-1,CSASSGQGNTEAFF,TGCAGTGCTAGCTCTGGACAGGGGAACACTGAAGCTTTCTTT
TRBJ2-3,many,.,TRBV20-1,CSASSTNRDTQYF,TGCAGTGCTAGTAGCACTAACCGAGATACGCAGTATTTT
TRBJ1-2,many,TRBD1,TRBV7-2,CASSRDRGFGYTF,TGTGCCAGCAGCCGGGACAGGGGCTTTGGCTACACCTTC
TRBJ1-5,.,.,TRBV10-3,CATRGEGGDTQHF,TGTGCCACTAGGGGTGAAGGCGGAGATACGCAGCATTTT
TRBJ2-5,many,.,TRBV20-1,CSAYGQSYQETQYF,TGCAGTGCTTATGGACAGTCGTACCAAGAGACCCAGTACTTC
TRBJ2-2,many,TRBD1,TRBV9,CASSVGDRGTGELFF,TGTGCCAGCAGCGTAGGAGACAGGGGGACCGGGGAGCTGTTTTTT
TRBJ2-5,many,.,TRBV5-1,CASSSGPNQETQYF,TGCGCCAGCAGCTCGGGACCCAACCAAGAGACCCAGTACTTC
TRBJ1-4,many,.,TRBV15,CATSRGGNEKLFF,TGTGCCACCAGCAGAGGGGGTAATGAAAAACTGTTTTTT
TRBJ1-1,.,TRBD1,TRBV5-1,CASSLLTGVNTEAFF,TGCGCCAGCAGCCTGTTGACAGGGGTGAACACTGAAGCTTTCTTT
TRBJ2-3,many,.,TRBV5-1,CASSLDPQEFSTDTQYF,TGCGCCAGCAGCTTGGACCCACAGGAGTTTAGTACAGATACGCAGTATTTT
TRBJ2-1,many,TRBD2,TRBV29-1,CSVEGTSGRAFYNEQFF,TGCAGCGTTGAAGGGACTAGCGGGAGGGCTTTCTACAATGAGCAGTTCTTC
TRBJ2-7,many,TRBD1,TRBV7-2,CASSLDRGLYEQYF,TGTGCCAGCAGCTTGGACAGGGGCCTCTACGAGCAGTACTTC
TRBJ2-7,many,TRBD1,TRBV29-1,CSVEGTGEAAYEQYF,TGCAGCGTTGAGGGGACAGGGGAGGCAGCCTACGAGCAGTACTTC
TRBJ2-1,many,.,TRBV5-6,CASSLLGPSLEQFF,TGTGCCAGCAGCTTACTGGGGCCCTCCTTGGAGCAGTTCTTC
TRBJ2-1,medium-sized,.,TRBV20-1,CSAISRDSYNEQFF,TGCAGTGCTATAAGCCGGGACTCCTACAATGAGCAGTTCTTC
TRBJ1-1,many,TRBD1,TRBV7-9,CASSSTGGQLEAFF,TGTGCCAGCAGCTCGACAGGGGGCCAGTTAGAAGCTTTCTTT
TRBJ2-7,many,.,TRBV29-1,CSGTEGPYEQYF,TGCAGCGGGACTGAGGGGCCCTACGAGCAGTACTTC
TRBJ1-1,many,.,TRBV27,CASSYSENTEAFF,TGTGCCAGCAGTTATTCCGAGAACACTGAAGCTTTCTTT
TRBJ1-2,many,.,TRBV28,CASVGQGRRYGYTF,TGTGCCAGCGTCGGCCAGGGAAGAAGATACGGCTACACCTTC
TRBJ2-7,.,.,TRBV6-5,CASTGRREQYF,TGTGCCAGCACTGGGCGTCGGGAGCAGTACTTC
TRBJ2-3,many,TRBD1,TRBV9,CASSPRTGVADTQYF,TGTGCCAGCAGCCCTCGGACAGGGGTGGCAGATACGCAGTATTTT
TRBJ2-5,.,TRBD1,TRBV5-1,CASSTGQQETQYF,TGCGCCAGCAGCACGGGACAGCAAGAGACCCAGTACTTC
TRBJ1-2,many,.,TRBV20-1,CSAPPMDSYGYTF,TGCAGTGCTCCTCCTATGGACAGCTATGGCTACACCTTC
TRBJ2-3,.,.,TRBV5-1,CASSFRVGTDTQYF,TGCGCCAGCAGCTTCAGGGTCGGCACAGATACGCAGTATTTT